The sequence of this T cell receptor beta chain was determined in a study of blood T cell repertoires in COVID-19. Across under 25 US areas, participants ranged in age from about 18 to 90 years. Symptom resolution, clearance, or two negative PCRs marked donors in Cohort 3 as recovered. Per the authors' pipeline: How many nucleated cells were present was estimated from reference gene primer amplification. Profiled with immunoSEQ multiplex PCR; TCRdb holds only in-frame clones, not every one. The V and J calls and clone size were taken over from that table, and D and trimming were inferred from the DNA. The repertoire consists of approximately 440,000 clones, with around 91% occurring once and the leading ten covering around 0.6%. This receptor was identified in a man aged 18 to 30 who had recovered from COVID-19. The source material was PBMCs or T cells enriched from blood (not recorded which).

The DNA for the CDR3 is TGCGCCAGCAGTGAGTCCAGGGTGGGCGAAAAACTGTTTTTT. Protein product: CASSESRVGEKLFF. This chain links TRBV10-1 with TRBJ1-4; TRBD1 might be the D (5 bases). Germline values: CDR1 WNHNN, CDR2 SYGVQD (reference sequence). The CDR3 contains 14 residues. V was pared by 0 bases and J by 8 bases, with 10 bases between.